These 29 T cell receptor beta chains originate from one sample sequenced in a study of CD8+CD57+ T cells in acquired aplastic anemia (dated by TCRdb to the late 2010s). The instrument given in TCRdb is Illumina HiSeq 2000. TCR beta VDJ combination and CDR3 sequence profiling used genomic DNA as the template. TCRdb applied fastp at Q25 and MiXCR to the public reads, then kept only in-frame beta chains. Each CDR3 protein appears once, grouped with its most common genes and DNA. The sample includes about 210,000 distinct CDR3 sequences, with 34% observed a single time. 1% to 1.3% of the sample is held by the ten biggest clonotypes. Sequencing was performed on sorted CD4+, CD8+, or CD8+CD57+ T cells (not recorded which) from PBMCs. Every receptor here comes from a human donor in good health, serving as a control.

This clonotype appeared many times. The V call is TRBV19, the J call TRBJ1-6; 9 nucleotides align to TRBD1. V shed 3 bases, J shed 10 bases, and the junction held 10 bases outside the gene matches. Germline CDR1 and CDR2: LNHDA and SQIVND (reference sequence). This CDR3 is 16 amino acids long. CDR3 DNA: TGTGCCAGTAGTATCTCGGGCGACAGGGGGTGGTCACCCCTCCACTTT. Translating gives CASSISGDRGWSPLHF.

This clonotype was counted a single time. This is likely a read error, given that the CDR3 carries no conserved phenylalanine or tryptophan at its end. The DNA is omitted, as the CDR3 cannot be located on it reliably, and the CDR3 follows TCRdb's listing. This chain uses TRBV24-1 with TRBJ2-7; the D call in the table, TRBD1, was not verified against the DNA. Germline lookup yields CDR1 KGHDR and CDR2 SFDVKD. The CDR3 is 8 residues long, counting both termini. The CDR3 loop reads CATSDQRQ.

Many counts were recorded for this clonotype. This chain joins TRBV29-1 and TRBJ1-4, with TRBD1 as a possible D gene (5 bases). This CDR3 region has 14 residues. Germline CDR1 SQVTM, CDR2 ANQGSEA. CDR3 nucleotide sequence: TGCAGTGCTACCGGGACCGCCGCTAGAGAAAAACTGTTTTTT. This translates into CSATGTAAREKLFF.

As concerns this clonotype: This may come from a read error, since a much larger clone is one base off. The CDR3 DNA is TGCAGTGCTATCGAGATGGCCCCGGACAGGGCCAACAATCAGCCCCAGCATTTT. It encodes CSAIEMAPDRANNQPQHF. This sequence joins TRBV20-1 and TRBJ1-5; TRBD1 matches at 8 bases. The CDR3 runs to 18 residues. Looked up from germline, CDR1 is DFQATT and CDR2 is SNEGSKA (reference sequence). V lost 4 bases to trimming and J lost 3 bases; unmatched junction nucleotides: 17.

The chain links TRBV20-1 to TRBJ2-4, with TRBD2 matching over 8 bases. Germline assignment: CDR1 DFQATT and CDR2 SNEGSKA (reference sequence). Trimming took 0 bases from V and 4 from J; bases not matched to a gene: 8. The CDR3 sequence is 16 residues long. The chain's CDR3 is CSARDNGGVEKNIQYF. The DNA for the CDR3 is TGCAGTGCTAGAGATAACGGGGGGGTAGAAAAAAACATTCAGTACTTC.

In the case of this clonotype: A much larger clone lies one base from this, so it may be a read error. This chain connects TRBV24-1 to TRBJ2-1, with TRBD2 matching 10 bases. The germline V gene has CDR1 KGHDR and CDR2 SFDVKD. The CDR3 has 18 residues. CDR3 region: CATGDPLLGLAGADEQFF. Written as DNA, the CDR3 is TGTGCCACCGGTGATCCTCTACTGGGGCTAGCGGGAGCCGATGAGCAGTTCTTC.

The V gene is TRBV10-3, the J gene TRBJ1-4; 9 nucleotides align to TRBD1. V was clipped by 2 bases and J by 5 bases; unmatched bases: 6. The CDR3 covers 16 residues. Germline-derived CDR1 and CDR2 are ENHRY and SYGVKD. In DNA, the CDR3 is TGTGCCATCAGTGAGGCCGACAGGGGGGCAAATGAAAAACTGTTTTTT. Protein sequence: CAISEADRGANEKLFF.

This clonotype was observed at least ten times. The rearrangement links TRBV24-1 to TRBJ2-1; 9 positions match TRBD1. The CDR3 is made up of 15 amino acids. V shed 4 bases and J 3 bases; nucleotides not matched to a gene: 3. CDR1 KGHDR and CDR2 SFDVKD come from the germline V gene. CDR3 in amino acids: CATSELTGGYNEQFF. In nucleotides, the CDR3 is TGTGCCACCAGTGAACTGACAGGGGGCTACAATGAGCAGTTCTTC.

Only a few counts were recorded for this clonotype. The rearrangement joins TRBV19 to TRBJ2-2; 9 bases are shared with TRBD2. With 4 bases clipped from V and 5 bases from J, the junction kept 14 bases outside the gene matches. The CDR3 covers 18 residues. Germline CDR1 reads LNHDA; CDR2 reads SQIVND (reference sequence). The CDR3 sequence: CASSTPARAGGGTGELFF. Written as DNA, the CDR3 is TGTGCCAGTAGTACCCCAGCAAGGGCGGGAGGGGGGACCGGGGAGCTGTTTTTT. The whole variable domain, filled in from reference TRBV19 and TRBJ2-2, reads DGGITQSPKYLFRKEGQNVTLSCEQNLNHDAMYWYRQDPGQGLRLIYYSQIVNDFQKGDIAEGYSVSREKKESFPLTVTSAQKNPTAFYLCASSTPARAGGGTGELFFGEGSRLTVL.

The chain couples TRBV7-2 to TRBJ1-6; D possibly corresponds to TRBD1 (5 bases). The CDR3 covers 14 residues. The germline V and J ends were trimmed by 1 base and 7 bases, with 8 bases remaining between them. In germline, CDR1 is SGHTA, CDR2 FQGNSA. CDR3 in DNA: TGTGCCAGCAGCTTAGGACGGACAAATTCACCCCTCCACTTT. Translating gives CASSLGRTNSPLHF.

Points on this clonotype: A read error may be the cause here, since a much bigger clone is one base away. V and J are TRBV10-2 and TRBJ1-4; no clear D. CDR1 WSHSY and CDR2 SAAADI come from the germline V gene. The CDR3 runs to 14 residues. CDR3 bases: TGCGCCAGCAGGGCAGGCCCTAAGAATGGAAAACTGTTTTTT. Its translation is CASRAGPKNGKLFF.

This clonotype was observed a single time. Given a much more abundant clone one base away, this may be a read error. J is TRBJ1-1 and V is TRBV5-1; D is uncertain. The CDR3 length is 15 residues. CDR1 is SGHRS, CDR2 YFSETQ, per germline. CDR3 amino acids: CASSYLLSENTGAFF. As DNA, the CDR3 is TGCGCCAGCAGCTACCTGTTGTCCGAGAACACTGGAGCTTTCTTT.

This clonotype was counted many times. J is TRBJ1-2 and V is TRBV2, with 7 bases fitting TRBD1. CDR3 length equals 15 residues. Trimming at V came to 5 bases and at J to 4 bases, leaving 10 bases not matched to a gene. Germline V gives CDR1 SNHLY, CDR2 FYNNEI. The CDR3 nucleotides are TGTGCCAGCAGTCCCCCATGGGACAGCCGCTATGGCTACACCTTC. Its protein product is CASSPPWDSRYGYTF. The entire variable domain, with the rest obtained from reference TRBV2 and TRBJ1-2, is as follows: EPEVTQTPSHQVTQMGQEVILRCVPISNHLYFYWYRQILGQKVEFLVSFYNNEISEKSEIFDDQFSVERPDGSNFTLKIRSTKLEDSAMYFCASSPPWDSRYGYTFGSGTRLTVV.

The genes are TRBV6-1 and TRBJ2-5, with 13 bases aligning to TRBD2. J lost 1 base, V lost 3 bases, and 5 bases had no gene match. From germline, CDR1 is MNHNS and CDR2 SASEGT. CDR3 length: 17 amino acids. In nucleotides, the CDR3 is TGTGCCAGCAGTGAGGGACTAGCGGGAAGCGGCCAAGAGACCCAGTACTTC. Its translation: CASSEGLAGSGQETQYF.

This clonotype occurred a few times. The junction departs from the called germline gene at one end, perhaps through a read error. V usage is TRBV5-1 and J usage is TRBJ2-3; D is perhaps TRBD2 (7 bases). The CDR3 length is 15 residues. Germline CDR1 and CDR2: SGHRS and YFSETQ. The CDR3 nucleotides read TGCGCCAGCAGTTGGGGGGGGCCTAGCACAGATACGCAGTGTTTT. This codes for CASSWGGPSTDTQCF.

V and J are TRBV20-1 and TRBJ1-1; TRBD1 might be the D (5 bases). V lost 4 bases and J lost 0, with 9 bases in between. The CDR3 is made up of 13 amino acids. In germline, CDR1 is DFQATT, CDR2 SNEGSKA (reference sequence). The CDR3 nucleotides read TGCAGTGCTAAGACAGCTGTGAACACTGAAGCTTTCTTT. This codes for CSAKTAVNTEAFF.

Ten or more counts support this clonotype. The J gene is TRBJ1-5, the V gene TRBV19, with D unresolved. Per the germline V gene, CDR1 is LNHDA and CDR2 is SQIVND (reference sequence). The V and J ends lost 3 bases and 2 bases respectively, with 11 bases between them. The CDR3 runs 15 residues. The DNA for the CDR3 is TGTGCCAGTAGTATTAAGGGAATGGGCAATCAGCCCCAGCATTTT. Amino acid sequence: CASSIKGMGNQPQHF. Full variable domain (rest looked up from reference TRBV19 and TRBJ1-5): DGGITQSPKYLFRKEGQNVTLSCEQNLNHDAMYWYRQDPGQGLRLIYYSQIVNDFQKGDIAEGYSVSREKKESFPLTVTSAQKNPTAFYLCASSIKGMGNQPQHFGDGTRLSIL.

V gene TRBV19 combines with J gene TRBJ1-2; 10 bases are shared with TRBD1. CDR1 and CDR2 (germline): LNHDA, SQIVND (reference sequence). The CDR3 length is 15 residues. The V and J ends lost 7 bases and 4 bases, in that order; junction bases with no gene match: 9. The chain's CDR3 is CASNRRGTGAYGYTF. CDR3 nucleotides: TGTGCCAGTAATCGAAGAGGGACAGGGGCCTATGGCTACACCTTC.

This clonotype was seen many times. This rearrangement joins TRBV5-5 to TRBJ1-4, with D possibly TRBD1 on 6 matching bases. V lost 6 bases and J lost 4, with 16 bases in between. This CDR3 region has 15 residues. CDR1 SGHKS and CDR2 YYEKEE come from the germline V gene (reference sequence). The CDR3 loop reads CASTRQVRSNEKLFF. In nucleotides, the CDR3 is TGTGCCAGCACCAGACAGGTCAGAAGTAATGAAAAACTGTTTTTT.

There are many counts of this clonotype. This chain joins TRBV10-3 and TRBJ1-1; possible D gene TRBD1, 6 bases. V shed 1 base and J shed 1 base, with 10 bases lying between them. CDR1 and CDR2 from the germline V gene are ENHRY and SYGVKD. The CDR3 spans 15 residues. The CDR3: CAISEWGGANTEAFF. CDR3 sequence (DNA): TGTGCCATCAGTGAGTGGGGGGGGGCGAACACTGAAGCTTTCTTT.

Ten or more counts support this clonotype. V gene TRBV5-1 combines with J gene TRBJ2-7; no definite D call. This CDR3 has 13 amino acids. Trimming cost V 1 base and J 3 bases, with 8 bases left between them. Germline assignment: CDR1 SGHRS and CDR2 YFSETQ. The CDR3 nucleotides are TGCGCCAGCAGCTTGCAATCGCGCTACGAGCAGTACTTC. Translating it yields CASSLQSRYEQYF.

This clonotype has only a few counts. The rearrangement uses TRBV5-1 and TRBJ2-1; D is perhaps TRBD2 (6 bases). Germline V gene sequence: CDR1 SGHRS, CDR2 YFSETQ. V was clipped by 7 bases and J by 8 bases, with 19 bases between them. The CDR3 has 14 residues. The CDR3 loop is CASVLTGVGDEQFF. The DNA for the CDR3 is TGCGCCAGCGTCCTAACGGGAGTAGGGGATGAGCAGTTCTTC.

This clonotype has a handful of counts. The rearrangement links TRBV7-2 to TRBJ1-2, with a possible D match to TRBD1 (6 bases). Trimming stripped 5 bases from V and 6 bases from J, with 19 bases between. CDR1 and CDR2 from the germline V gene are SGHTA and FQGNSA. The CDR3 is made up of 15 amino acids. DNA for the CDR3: TGTGCCAGCAGCCCAGGGACTAGCGGGGGCCATGGCTACACCTTC. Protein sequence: CASSPGTSGGHGYTF. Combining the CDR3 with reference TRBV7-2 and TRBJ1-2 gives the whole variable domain GAGVSQSPSNKVTEKGKDVELRCDPISGHTALYWYRQSLGQGLEFLIYFQGNSAPDKSGLPSDRFSAERTGGSVSTLTIQRTQQEDSAVYLCASSPGTSGGHGYTFGSGTRLTVV.

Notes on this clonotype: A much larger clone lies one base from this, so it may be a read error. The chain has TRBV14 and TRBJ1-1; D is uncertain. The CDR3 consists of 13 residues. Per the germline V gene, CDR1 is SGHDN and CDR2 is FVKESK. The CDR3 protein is CAGSRNLNTEAFF. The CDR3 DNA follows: TGTGCCGGCAGCCGTAATTTGAACACTGAAGCTTTCTTT.

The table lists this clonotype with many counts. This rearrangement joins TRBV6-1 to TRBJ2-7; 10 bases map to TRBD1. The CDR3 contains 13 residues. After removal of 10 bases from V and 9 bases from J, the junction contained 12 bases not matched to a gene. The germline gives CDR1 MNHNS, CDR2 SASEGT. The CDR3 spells CAINWDRGQGQYF. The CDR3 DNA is TGTGCCATCAACTGGGACAGGGGACAAGGGCAGTACTTC.

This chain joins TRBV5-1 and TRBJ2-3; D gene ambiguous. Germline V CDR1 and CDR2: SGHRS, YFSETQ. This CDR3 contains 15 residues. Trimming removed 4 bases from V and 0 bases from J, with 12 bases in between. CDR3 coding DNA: TGCGCCAGCAGCCTTGACGTGTCTAGCACAGATACGCAGTATTTT. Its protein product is CASSLDVSSTDTQYF. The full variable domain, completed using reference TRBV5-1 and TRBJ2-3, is KAGVTQTPRYLIKTRGQQVTLSCSPISGHRSVSWYQQTPGQGLQFLFEYFSETQRNKGNFPGRFSGRQFSNSRSEMNVSTLELGDSALYLCASSLDVSSTDTQYFGPGTRLTVL.

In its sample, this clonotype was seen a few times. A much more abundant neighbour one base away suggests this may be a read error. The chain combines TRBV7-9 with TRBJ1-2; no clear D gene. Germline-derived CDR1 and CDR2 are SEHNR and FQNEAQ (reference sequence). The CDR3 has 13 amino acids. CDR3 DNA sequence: TGTGCCAGCAGCCCCCAATGGCTCGGTGGCCACACCTTC. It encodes CASSPQWLGGHTF.

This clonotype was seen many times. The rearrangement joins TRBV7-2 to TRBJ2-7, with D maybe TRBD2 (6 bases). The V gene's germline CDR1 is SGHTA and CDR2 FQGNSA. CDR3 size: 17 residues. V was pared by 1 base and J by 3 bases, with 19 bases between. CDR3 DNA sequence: TGTGCCAGCAGCTTAGTTTCTTGGGCTAGCGCTAACTACGAGCAGTACTTC. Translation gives CASSLVSWASANYEQYF. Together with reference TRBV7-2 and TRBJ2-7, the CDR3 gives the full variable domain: GAGVSQSPSNKVTEKGKDVELRCDPISGHTALYWYRQSLGQGLEFLIYFQGNSAPDKSGLPSDRFSAERTGGSVSTLTIQRTQQEDSAVYLCASSLVSWASANYEQYFGPGTRLTVT.

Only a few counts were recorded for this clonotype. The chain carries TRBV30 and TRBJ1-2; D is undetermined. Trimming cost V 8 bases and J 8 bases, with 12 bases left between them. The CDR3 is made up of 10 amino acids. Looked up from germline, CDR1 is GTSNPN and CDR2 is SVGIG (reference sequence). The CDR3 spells CATYKGGYTF. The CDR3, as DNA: TGTGCCACATACAAAGGGGGCTACACCTTC. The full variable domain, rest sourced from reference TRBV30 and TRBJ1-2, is SQTIHQWPATLVQPVGSPLSLECTVEGTSNPNLYWYRQAAGRGLQLLFYSVGIGQISSEVPQNLSASRPQDRQFILSSKKLLLSDSGFYLCATYKGGYTFGSGTRLTVV.